This T cell receptor beta chain derives from a study of cytomegalovirus exposure and HLA in healthy donors. About the study: Sequencing of 150 million to 200 million T cells in an earlier analysis found roughly 120 million unique TCR beta sequences. Notes on the study in general: Earlier findings revealed that most TCR beta V segments proved productive either about 90% or about 30% of the time. The authors reported that TCR beta sequences could predict HLA-A and HLA-B alleles. These predictions were accurate for most subjects in the first cohort.

13 Jbeta primers and 60 Vbeta primers were used for the PCR. Profiling relied on immunoSEQ multiplex PCR, and the TCRdb table lists in-frame clones only, not all of them. The sample consists of approximately 210,000 clones, more than 60% of them appearing once. Concerning this clone: Its antigen remains unidentified.

This CDR3 is built from 13 residues. Trimming removed 5 bases at V and 0 bases at J, with 5 bases between. Germline-derived CDR1 and CDR2 are LNHDA and SQIVND (reference sequence). The specimen sequenced was PBMCs. This receptor was taken from a woman aged 25 to 39 in good health and CMV-seropositive. The chain couples TRBV19 to TRBJ2-1, with D unresolved. The CDR3 here is CASSSLSYNEQFF. The CDR3 DNA sequence: TGTGCCAGTAGTTCACTCTCCTACAATGAGCAGTTCTTC.